These T cell receptor beta chains were read from a single sample in a study of Graves' ophthalmopathy and Graves' hyperthyroidism. MiXCR was run by TCRdb on the multiplex PCR reads, yielding one entry per CDR3 protein. The data contain under 350,000 distinct CDR3 sequences, 17% of them seen just once; the ten biggest clones take up about 12%. The sequenced material came from peripheral blood. These receptors were collected from an adult man with Graves' ophthalmopathy. Each CDR3 is given with its conserved first and last residue. D genes are given only for firm matches. Size values are once, few and many counts, or a class for expanded clones, and some rows have none.

abundance,j_gene,v_gene,d_gene,CDR3nt,CDR3aa
many,TRBJ2-5,TRBV28,-,TGTGCCAGCACCCTAAGGGGCAGGGGAGGAGAGACCCAGTACTTC,CASTLRGRGGETQYF
many,TRBJ2-5,TRBV13,-,TGTGCCAGCAGCATGGGACTCCGAGGGGAGACCCAGTACTTC,CASSMGLRGETQYF
many,TRBJ2-7,TRBV5-1,-,TGCGCCAGCAGCTTGGAACCGGGACTCTCATCCTACGAGCAGTACTTC,CASSLEPGLSSYEQYF
few,TRBJ2-5,TRBV5-1,-,TGCGCCAGCAGCTTACAGGGCTCACGGCAGGGAGAGACCCAGTACTTC,CASSLQGSRQGETQYF
many,TRBJ1-5,TRBV19,TRBD1,TGTGCCAGTGGGACAGTTAGCAATCAGCCCCAGCATTTT,CASGTVSNQPQHF
many,TRBJ1-6,TRBV9,TRBD1,TGTGCCAGCAGCGAATACGACAGGGAATCACCCCTCCACTTT,CASSEYDRESPLHF
many,TRBJ2-5,TRBV4-1,-,TGCGCCAGCAGCCAATCCCAAGGGGGGTCGAAGACCCAGTACTTC,CASSQSQGGSKTQYF
-,TRBJ2-7,TRBV2,-,TGTGCCAGCAGTGAAGCGGGGGTCATGGGGTACGAGCAGTACTTC,CASSEAGVMGYEQYF
-,TRBJ2-5,TRBV2,TRBD1,TGTGCCAGCAGTGAAAGTGTGCGGACAGGGTTGGAGACCCAGTACTTC,CASSESVRTGLETQYF
many,TRBJ2-7,TRBV6-6,TRBD2,TGTGCCAGCAGTTACCCAACCGGGACTAGCGGGAGCTACGAGCAGTACTTC,CASSYPTGTSGSYEQYF
many,TRBJ2-5,TRBV27,-,TGTGCCAGCAGTCCCATCGGACGACAAGAGACCCAGTACTTC,CASSPIGRQETQYF
few,TRBJ2-4,TRBV28,TRBD2,TGTGCCAGCAGCCCCATTTGGGGAGGGGAGGTGGACATTCAGTACTTC,CASSPIWGGEVDIQYF
many,TRBJ1-1,TRBV19,-,TGTGCCAGTAGTCCCAGACAGTACACTGAAGCTTTCTTT,CASSPRQYTEAFF
many,TRBJ1-1,TRBV27,-,TGTGCCAGAGGCGGGGGAGTAAACACTGAAGCTTTCTTT,CARGGGVNTEAFF
many,TRBJ1-6,TRBV5-1,-,TGCGCCAGCAGCGGCGGGACCTATAATTCACCCCTCCACTTT,CASSGGTYNSPLHF
many,TRBJ1-2,TRBV13,-,TGTGCCAGCAGCTTAAGCCGGGAGGTTGGCTACACCTTC,CASSLSREVGYTF
many,TRBJ1-1,TRBV19,-,TGTGCCAGTAGTATGCTCGGCATGAACACTGAAGCTTTCTTT,CASSMLGMNTEAFF
many,TRBJ1-5,TRBV6-2/TRBV6-3,-,TGTGCCAGCAGTACGGGGGCGGAATTCTATCAGCCCCAGCATTTT,CASSTGAEFYQPQHF
many,TRBJ1-2,TRBV2,TRBD1,TGTGCCAGCAGTGGGGGACAGGGGAACTATGGCTACACCTTC,CASSGGQGNYGYTF
many,TRBJ1-1,TRBV24-1,-,TGTGCCACCAGCCGGGTTCAGAACACTGAAGCTTTCTTT,CATSRVQNTEAFF
many,TRBJ2-7,TRBV12-3/TRBV12-4,-,TGTGCCAGCAGTTTTATGGGAACGGGGGAGCAGTACTTC,CASSFMGTGEQYF
-,TRBJ1-3,TRBV6-1,-,TGTGCCAGCAGGGCACCTGAGCGCGGAAACACCATATATTTT,CASRAPERGNTIYF
-,TRBJ2-2,TRBV4-3,-,TGCGCCAGCAGCCAGGTGACTGGTTCGAACACCGGGGAGCTGTTTTTT,CASSQVTGSNTGELFF
many,TRBJ2-2,TRBV29-1,-,TGCAGCGTTTTACAGGAGAACACCGGGGAGCTGTTTTTT,CSVLQENTGELFF
many,TRBJ2-5,TRBV29-1,TRBD1,TGCAGCGTTGTTGACAGGGCCCCAGAGACCCAGTACTTC,CSVVDRAPETQYF
many,TRBJ2-2,TRBV7-3,-,TGTGCCAGCAGCTTAAATCAGCAAGGGGAGCTGTTTTTT,CASSLNQQGELFF
many,TRBJ2-7,TRBV6-1,TRBD2,TGTGCCAGCAGATTTGGACTAGCGGGGATCGAGCAGTACTTC,CASRFGLAGIEQYF
-,TRBJ2-7,TRBV11-2,-,TGTGCCAGCACTCCCCCAGGGCGTGATTACGAGCAGTACTTC,CASTPPGRDYEQYF
many,TRBJ2-7,TRBV27,TRBD1,TGTGCCAGCAGTTTAGCAGGACAGGGGGCGGTCTACGAGCAGTACTTC,CASSLAGQGAVYEQYF
many,TRBJ2-5,TRBV7-3,TRBD2,TGTGCCAGCAGCTTAGTGTCGGGGGGACAAGAGACCCAGTACTTC,CASSLVSGGQETQYF
many,TRBJ1-1,TRBV7-2,-,TGTGCCAGCAGCTTAAGTCCAGGAAGGAACACTGAAGCTTTCTTT,CASSLSPGRNTEAFF
-,TRBJ1-2,TRBV28,TRBD1,TGTGCCAGCAGTTTTTCAACAGGGGGCGATGGCTACACCTTC,CASSFSTGGDGYTF
-,TRBJ2-2,TRBV6-2/TRBV6-3,-,TGTGCCAGCTTCCCGATTTTGAGACGGGGGACCTCCGGGGAGCTGTTTTTT,CASFPILRRGTSGELFF
many,TRBJ1-1,TRBV7-9,-,TGTGCCAGCAGCGATTGGACTGAAGCTTTCTTT,CASSDWTEAFF
many,TRBJ1-2,TRBV5-1,-,TGCGCCAGCAGCTTGGGTTGGGCCGTCGACTATGGCTACACCTTC,CASSLGWAVDYGYTF
many,TRBJ2-7,TRBV15,TRBD1,TGTGCCACCAAAGCCTCCCCGGGACAGGGGGCCGCCGAGCAGTACTTC,CATKASPGQGAAEQYF
many,TRBJ1-5,TRBV19,TRBD1,TGTGCCAGTAGTACAGGGGGCGATCAGCCCCAGCATTTT,CASSTGGDQPQHF
many,TRBJ2-7,TRBV7-2,-,TGTGCCAGCAGCGCACGGGCCGGGAGACATTACGAGCAGTACTTC,CASSARAGRHYEQYF
many,TRBJ2-7,TRBV7-8,-,TGTGCCAGCAGCTTAATCAGCGTCGGTCACCGCTCCTACGAGCAGTACTTC,CASSLISVGHRSYEQYF
-,TRBJ2-5,TRBV29-1,-,TGCAGCGTTGAGGAGATGGGTAGTGGGATCCAAGAGACCCAGTACTTC,CSVEEMGSGIQETQYF
many,TRBJ2-2,TRBV3-1,-,TGTGCCAGCAGCAGCATCACCGGGGAGCTGTTTTTT,CASSSITGELFF
many,TRBJ2-7,TRBV12-3/TRBV12-4,-,TGTGCCAGCAGCTCTCGGGCCAAGAGGGTCGAGCAGTACTTC,CASSSRAKRVEQYF